The 23 T cell receptor beta chains presented below share a single source sample, sequenced in a study of shared clonotypes between healthy human individuals. The method was immunoSEQ multiplex PCR; TCRdb's version includes in-frame clones alone and lacks a portion of them. There are about a million clones in the sample; 77% occur only once, and almost 0.9% lies in the top ten. What was sequenced was memory CD4+ T cells from PBMCs. Subset defined: CD45RA-negative fraction. The receptors come from a man between 18 and 29 years old in good health. Some clones in this sample may be carry-over from other donors' samples.

This clone occurred a few times. V gene TRBV7-2 combines with J gene TRBJ2-7; 11 bases fit TRBD2. Looked up from germline, CDR1 is SGHTA and CDR2 is FQGNSA. The trim removed 2 bases at V and 6 bases at J, leaving 6 bases unmatched. This CDR3 has 15 residues. The CDR3 DNA follows: TGTGCCAGCAGCTTAAAACTAGCGGGAGCTCCCGAGCAGTACTTC. Translating it yields CASSLKLAGAPEQYF.

The rearrangement uses TRBV28 and TRBJ2-7; TRBD2 might be the D (7 bases). The CDR3 runs 16 residues. V was shortened by 8 bases and J by 1 base, with 21 bases between the two germline ends. Per germline, CDR1 MDHEN and CDR2 SYDVKM. The CDR3 nucleotides read TGTGCCAGCCTAAAGGGGGGGGGAATGAGGTCCTACGAGCAGTACTTC. Translated, it gives CASLKGGGMRSYEQYF.

The CDR3 spells CASIFGANVLTF. CDR3 bases: TGTGCCAGCATTTTTGGGGCCAACGTCCTGACTTTC. The genes are TRBV27 and TRBJ2-6, with unresolved D. CDR1 and CDR2 from the germline V gene are MNHEY and SMNVEV (reference sequence). Trimming removed 7 bases from V and 3 bases from J, with 4 bases in between. The length of the CDR3 is 12 residues.

The chain links TRBV5-1 to TRBJ2-1; D unclear. Germline V gene data show CDR1 as SGHRS and CDR2 as YFSETQ. The CDR3 is 13 residues long. V lost 3 bases and J lost 6, with 10 bases in between. For the CDR3, the DNA is TGCGCCAGCAGCTCGACAAACTTCAATGAGCAGTTCTTC. As protein: CASSSTNFNEQFF.

V gene TRBV2 combines with J gene TRBJ2-7; 12 positions agree with TRBD1. CDR1 and CDR2 (germline): SNHLY, FYNNEI. With 5 bases clipped from V and 7 bases from J, the junction kept 15 bases outside the gene matches. This CDR3 comprises 17 residues. CDR3 in amino acids: CASSRPGQGALRGEQYF. Written as DNA, the CDR3 is TGTGCCAGCAGTCGGCCGGGACAGGGGGCCCTCAGGGGAGAGCAGTACTTC.

V is TRBV6-5 and J is TRBJ1-1; D unclear. The CDR3 is 11 amino acids. V dropped 6 bases and J dropped 5 bases, with 7 bases sitting between them. Per the germline V gene, CDR1 is MNHEY and CDR2 is SVGAGI. CDR3: CASSLGTEAFF. Written as DNA, the CDR3 is TGTGCCAGCAGCTTAGGGACTGAAGCTTTCTTT.

Concerning this clone: Mismatch with germline at one junction end may stem from a read error. V usage is TRBV6-1 and J usage is TRBJ2-3, with D possibly TRBD1 on 6 matching bases. In germline, CDR1 is MNHNS, CDR2 SASEGT. The CDR3 is made up of 15 amino acids. CDR3 amino acids: CASSDNGQHTDTRYF. CDR3 nucleotide sequence: TGTGCCAGCAGTGATAATGGACAGCACACAGATACGCGGTATTTT.

The genes are TRBV4-3 and TRBJ2-1; D is perhaps TRBD2 (5 bases). In germline, CDR1 is LGHNA, CDR2 YSLEER. CDR3 length equals 17 residues. Trimming cost V 4 bases and J 5 bases, with 21 bases left between them. The CDR3 loop reads CASSRRPTGTTNNEQFF. The DNA for the CDR3 is TGCGCCAGCAGCCGCCGCCCCACGGGAACGACGAACAATGAGCAGTTCTTC.

The genes are TRBV14 and TRBJ2-6, with D maybe TRBD2 (6 bases). Deletions cut 1 base from V and 2 bases from J, with 15 bases between. The CDR3 is 18 residues long. Germline V gene data show CDR1 as SGHDN and CDR2 as FVKESK. As DNA, the CDR3 is TGTGCCAGCAGCCAAGGAGGGCGGGGAATCCCTGGGGCCAACGTCCTGACTTTC. It translates to CASSQGGRGIPGANVLTF. The entire variable domain, with the rest obtained from reference TRBV14 and TRBJ2-6, is as follows: EAGVTQFPSHSVIEKGQTVTLRCDPISGHDNLYWYRRVMGKEIKFLLHFVKESKQDESGMPNNRFLAERTGGTYSTLKVQPAELEDSGVYFCASSQGGRGIPGANVLTFGAGSRLTVL.

This chain links TRBV4-1 with TRBJ2-7; no reliable D call. V shed 0 bases and J shed 3 bases, with 12 bases lying between them. Germline CDR1 MGHRA, CDR2 YSYEKL. The length of the CDR3 is 15 residues. The CDR3 loop is CASSQDKHYYYEQYF. CDR3 in DNA: TGCGCCAGCAGCCAAGACAAGCACTATTACTACGAGCAGTACTTC.

This clone was seen a few times. This sequence joins TRBV7-2 and TRBJ2-7; the match to TRBD2 covers 8 bases. V lost 0 bases to trimming and J lost 7 bases; unmatched junction nucleotides: 8. This CDR3 comprises 15 residues. The germline V gene encodes CDR1 SGHTA and CDR2 FQGNSA. DNA of the CDR3: TGTGCCAGCAGCTTAGCGGTAGCGGGGCGGGGTGAGCAGTACTTC. Its protein product is CASSLAVAGRGEQYF.

This chain links TRBV7-8 with TRBJ1-6; D is perhaps TRBD1 (5 bases). The CDR3 covers 17 residues. Trimming removed 6 bases at V and 2 bases at J, with 17 bases between. Germline CDR1 reads SGHVS; CDR2 reads FQNEAQ. The CDR3 DNA sequence: TGTGCCAGCAGTTCCCTTAATGCAGGGCCCTATAATTCACCCCTCCACTTT. Translating gives CASSSLNAGPYNSPLHF.

The V gene is TRBV27, the J gene TRBJ2-7, with 9 bases lining up with TRBD2. This CDR3 comprises 15 residues. J gave up 3 bases and V 4 bases, and 7 bases lay outside the gene matches. The germline V gene encodes CDR1 MNHEY and CDR2 SMNVEV (reference sequence). The DNA for the CDR3 is TGTGCCAGCAGTTCGAGGACTAGCGTAAACTACGAGCAGTACTTC. This gives the protein CASSSRTSVNYEQYF.

V usage is TRBV25-1 and J usage is TRBJ2-7; 9 bases are a match to TRBD1. CDR3 length: 17 amino acids. Looked up from germline, CDR1 is MGHDK and CDR2 is SYGVNS. Losses at the gene ends were 5 bases for V and 5 bases for J; bases not matched to a gene: 16. The CDR3 sequence: CASSPTTSRDRAHEQYF. The CDR3 region has the DNA TGTGCCAGCAGTCCCACAACCTCCAGGGACAGGGCCCACGAGCAGTACTTC.

To note about this clone: This CDR3 is also generated by other DNA sequences in the sample. The V call is TRBV28, the J call TRBJ1-2; 10 bases are shared with TRBD1. This CDR3 is 14 amino acids long. Germline CDR1 reads MDHEN; CDR2 reads SYDVKM. J was trimmed by 3 bases and V by 6 bases; bases with no gene match: 4. CDR3 sequence (DNA): TGTGCCAGCAGCTCAGGACAGGGGGACTATGGCTACACCTTC. Its protein is CASSSGQGDYGYTF.

In its sample, this clone was seen a few times. The chain has TRBV7-3 and TRBJ1-2; TRBD1 agrees at 8 bases. The CDR3 loop spans 12 amino acids. The germline V gene encodes CDR1 SGHTA and CDR2 FQGTGA. V dropped 4 bases and J dropped 9; count of bases not matched to a gene: 4. CDR3: CASSSGTGRYTF. The CDR3 DNA is TGTGCCAGCAGCTCCGGGACAGGCCGCTACACCTTC.

This clone has more than one count but fewer than ten. The chain is built from TRBV21-1 and TRBJ1-5. TRBV21-1 has pseudogene status. The CDR3 extends over 17 amino acids. The CDR3 coding sequence is TGTGCCAGCAGCAAACAGAGGCTGACAAGATGCAATCAGCCCCAGCATTTT. Its protein product is CASSKQRLTRCNQPQHF.

The sample holds a few counts of this clone. This chain uses TRBV7-8 with TRBJ2-5; D may be TRBD1 or TRBD2 (5 bases each). The CDR3 contains 15 residues. V lost 5 bases, J lost 3 bases, and 16 bases lay in between. Germline lookup yields CDR1 SGHVS and CDR2 FQNEAQ. The CDR3 is CASSGYGTREETQYF. In DNA form, the CDR3 reads TGTGCCAGCAGCGGATACGGGACCCGGGAAGAGACCCAGTACTTC.

This rearrangement joins TRBV6-6 to TRBJ2-7; tentative D call: TRBD1 (6 bases). Trimming took off 6 bases at V and 3 bases at J, with 9 bases between the two ends. The CDR3 has 12 amino acids. CDR1 is MNHNY and CDR2 is SVGAGI in the germline V gene (reference sequence). Here the CDR3 reads CASSLQGYEQYF. CDR3 sequence (DNA): TGTGCCAGCAGCCTACAGGGCTACGAGCAGTACTTC.

The V and J genes are TRBV27 and TRBJ1-4; D is perhaps TRBD1 (6 bases). CDR3 size: 17 residues. Germline-derived CDR1 and CDR2 are MNHEY and SMNVEV (reference sequence). The ends were cut back, 0 bases at V and 7 bases at J, with 18 bases in the middle. The CDR3 DNA reads TGTGCCAGCAGTTTATCGGGGTTTCGGGGGCGCGCTGAAAAACTGTTTTTT. Protein product: CASSLSGFRGRAEKLFF.

J is TRBJ1-3 and V is TRBV7-9; D possibly corresponds to TRBD1 (6 bases). The CDR3 sequence is 15 residues long. The germline gives CDR1 SEHNR, CDR2 FQNEAQ (reference sequence). Trimming took off 4 bases at V and 2 bases at J, with 12 bases between the two ends. The CDR3 protein is CASSSHRETGNTIYF. CDR3 DNA sequence: TGTGCCAGCAGCTCCCACAGGGAAACTGGAAACACCATATATTTT.

This chain uses TRBV28 with TRBJ2-7, with a possible D match to TRBD2 (6 bases). This CDR3 contains 13 residues. Germline CDR1 and CDR2: MDHEN and SYDVKM. The germline V and J ends were trimmed by 4 bases and 6 bases, with 13 bases remaining between them. The CDR3 here is CASSSFGGGEQYF. Written as DNA, the CDR3 is TGTGCCAGCAGTTCTTTTGGGGGAGGCGAGCAGTACTTC.

V and J are TRBV13 and TRBJ1-2; D is unclear. V was clipped by 3 bases and J by 5 bases, with 10 bases between them. The CDR3 covers 13 residues. Germline V gives CDR1 PRHDT, CDR2 FYEKMQ (reference sequence). The CDR3, as DNA: TGTGCCAGCAGCTTCGGGCAGCAGTATGGCTACACCTTC. Amino acids: CASSFGQQYGYTF.